Each of the 26 T cell receptor beta chains below was sequenced from the same sample in a study of T cell responses to AZD1222 COVID-19 vaccine. The repertoire was sequenced with immunoSEQ multiplex PCR; TCRdb's copy has only in-frame clones and lacks some. The table shows 85,000 to 100,000 clones, with 70% to 90% occurring only once. The specimen was peripheral blood, collected 28 days after the second AZD1222 dose. These receptors all come from an adult who received the AZD1222 COVID-19 vaccine.

V is TRBV19 and J is TRBJ2-1; 12 nucleotides line up with TRBD2. The germline V gene has CDR1 LNHDA and CDR2 SQIVND (reference sequence). Losses at the gene ends were 3 bases for V and 9 bases for J; bases not matched to a gene: 12. This CDR3 contains 17 residues. Here the CDR3 reads CASSIYMTSGGKREQFF. The DNA for the CDR3 is TGTGCCAGTAGTATCTACATGACTAGCGGGGGCAAGCGTGAGCAGTTCTTC.

The chain uses TRBV3-1 (or the pseudogene TRBV3-2) and TRBJ1-1, with a possible D match to TRBD1 (6 bases). With 3 bases removed from V and 7 bases from J, the gap between germline ends came to 15 bases. The germline V gene has CDR1 LGHDT and CDR2 YNNKEL (reference sequence). The CDR3 loop spans 14 amino acids. The DNA of the CDR3 is TGTGCCAGCAGCCAGCTCGGGGGGGGGCTTGAAGCTTTCTTT. Translation: CASSQLGGGLEAFF.

The gene calls are TRBV12-3 or TRBV12-4 and TRBJ2-7; TRBD1 is a possible D gene (6 bases). This CDR3 region has 12 residues. V shed 6 bases and J shed 4 bases, with 10 bases lying between them. Written as DNA, the CDR3 is TGTGCCAGCAGCCTGGACAGTTACGAGCAGTACTTC. The encoded protein is CASSLDSYEQYF.

The chain couples TRBV6-5 to TRBJ2-7; D ambiguous. Looked up from germline, CDR1 is MNHEY and CDR2 is SVGAGI. The V end was cut by 6 bases, the J end by 2 bases, with 11 bases between. The CDR3 totals 13 residues. The CDR3 protein is CASSALGTYEQYF. The CDR3 region has the DNA TGTGCCAGCAGCGCCCTGGGGACCTACGAGCAGTACTTC.

The rearrangement uses TRBV19 and TRBJ1-2; D gene uncertain. The CDR3 sequence is 14 residues long. Germline lookup yields CDR1 LNHDA and CDR2 SQIVND (reference sequence). Trimming stripped 5 bases from V and 7 bases from J, with 17 bases between. CDR3 protein: CASSVGPELSGYTF. The CDR3 DNA is TGTGCCAGTAGTGTCGGGCCTGAACTAAGTGGCTACACCTTC.

The chain combines TRBV5-5 with TRBJ2-7, with a weak D call TRBD2 (6 bases). Trimming took off 4 bases at V and 2 bases at J, with 16 bases between the two ends. Germline V gene data show CDR1 as SGHKS and CDR2 as YYEKEE (reference sequence). CDR3 length equals 15 residues. The CDR3 DNA sequence: TGTGCCAGCAGCCCCGGGACTCCTCTCCCCTACGAGCAGTACTTC. This encodes CASSPGTPLPYEQYF.

The V gene is TRBV4-2, the J gene TRBJ1-4; D uncertain. V lost 4 bases, J lost 6 bases, and 9 bases lay in between. The CDR3 is 13 residues long. The germline CDR1 and CDR2 sequences are LGHNA and YNFKEQ. DNA for the CDR3: TGTGCCAGCAGCCTGGCAAGGGATGAAAAACTGTTTTTT. Translated: CASSLARDEKLFF.

This sequence joins TRBV9 and TRBJ1-6, with D maybe TRBD1 (6 bases). V gave up 10 bases and J gave up 6 bases, with 14 bases separating them. The germline CDR1 and CDR2 sequences are SGDLS and YYNGEE. The CDR3 totals 13 residues. In nucleotides, the CDR3 is TGTGCCGAAGGGGACATTCTTAATTCACCCCTCCACTTT. This sequence encodes CAEGDILNSPLHF.

This clone has just a few counts. The CDR3 spells CASSSPTSANHGTQYF. Here the CDR3 DNA reads TGTGCCAGCAGCTCCCCGACTAGCGCCAACCATGGTACGCAGTATTTT. V usage is TRBV7-6 and J usage is TRBJ2-3; 8 nucleotides line up with TRBD2. The CDR3 is 16 amino acids. V was clipped by 4 bases and J by 8 bases; unmatched bases: 14. CDR1 and CDR2 (germline): SGHVS, FNYEAQ.

V gene TRBV12-3 or TRBV12-4 combines with J gene TRBJ1-2, with D perhaps TRBD1 (5 bases). The CDR3 runs 13 residues. Trimming took 4 bases from V and 7 from J, leaving 13 bases between them. CDR3 sequence reads: CASSSQGYAGYTF. CDR3 DNA sequence: TGTGCCAGCAGTTCCCAGGGTTACGCTGGCTACACCTTC.

This clone has only one observation. This chain links TRBV5-4 with TRBJ2-1; a possible D gene is TRBD2 (5 bases). Germline lookup yields CDR1 SGHNT and CDR2 YYREEE (reference sequence). Trimming removed 4 bases from V and 1 base from J, with 12 bases in between. The CDR3 covers 15 residues. The CDR3 sequence: CASSPAGKSYNEQFF. The CDR3 DNA follows: TGTGCCAGCAGCCCGGCCGGGAAGTCCTACAATGAGCAGTTCTTC. Together with reference TRBV5-4 and TRBJ2-1, the CDR3 gives the full variable domain: ETGVTQSPTHLIKTRGQQVTLRCSSQSGHNTVSWYQQALGQGPQFIFQYYREEENGRGNFPPRFSGLQFPNYSSELNVNALELDDSALYLCASSPAGKSYNEQFFGPGTRLTVL.

The rearrangement joins TRBV6-5 to TRBJ1-2; 9 bases are shared with TRBD1. Germline V gene lookup returns CDR1 MNHEY and CDR2 SVGAGI. Unmatched junction bases numbered 2, after V lost 6 bases and J lost 3 bases. This CDR3 region has 13 residues. The CDR3 sequence: CASRQGADYGYTF. The CDR3 bases are TGTGCCAGCAGACAGGGGGCGGACTATGGCTACACCTTC.

The chain uses TRBV5-4 and TRBJ2-7; D might be TRBD1 (6 bases). Trimming pared 0 bases from V and 1 base from J, leaving 11 bases between. Germline V gene data show CDR1 as SGHNT and CDR2 as YYREEE (reference sequence). The CDR3 contains 15 residues. The CDR3 DNA is TGTGCCAGCAGCTTGGCTGGGACAATTTCCTACGAGCAGTACTTC. It encodes CASSLAGTISYEQYF.

This clone appeared once. The chain combines TRBV30 with TRBJ2-7; a weak D match, TRBD2 (6 bases). There are 15 residues in the CDR3. CDR1 is GTSNPN, CDR2 SVGIG, per germline (reference sequence). Trimming removed 2 bases from V and 0 bases from J, with 14 bases in between. As DNA, the CDR3 is TGTGCCTGGAGTAGGGGACTCGATGGCTCCTACGAGCAGTACTTC. Amino acids: CAWSRGLDGSYEQYF.

This chain joins TRBV10-2 and TRBJ2-7; D is uncertain. Trimming cost V 0 bases and J 2 bases, with 14 bases left between them. The CDR3 spans 16 residues. Per germline, CDR1 WSHSY and CDR2 SAAADI. The CDR3: CASSESHRPTPYEQYF. The CDR3 nucleotides read TGCGCCAGCAGTGAGTCCCATAGGCCCACCCCCTACGAGCAGTACTTC.

The chain is built from TRBV18 and TRBJ1-1; D ambiguous. Trimming removed 3 bases at V and 7 bases at J, with 18 bases between. Germline V gives CDR1 KGHSH, CDR2 LQKENI. The CDR3 totals 15 residues. CDR3 in DNA: TGTGCCAGCTCACCGCTCGCGGGGTCTCCAAATGAAGCTTTCTTT. Encoded protein: CASSPLAGSPNEAFF.

This chain links TRBV7-2 with TRBJ1-2; perhaps TRBD1 as D (6 bases). The CDR3 length is 14 residues. V gave up 5 bases and J gave up 5 bases, with 15 bases separating them. Germline lookup yields CDR1 SGHTA and CDR2 FQGNSA. CDR3 DNA: TGTGCCAGCAGCGCACAGGGATCCGCATATGGCTACACCTTC. This encodes CASSAQGSAYGYTF.

V is TRBV6-5 and J is TRBJ1-1; 10 bases line up with TRBD1. Trimming at V came to 6 bases and at J to 4 bases, leaving 8 bases not matched to a gene. Germline CDR1 and CDR2: MNHEY and SVGAGI. This CDR3 region has 15 residues. In nucleotides, the CDR3 is TGTGCCAGCAGGCGGGGACAGGGGCTAATCACTGAAGCTTTCTTT. Amino acids: CASRRGQGLITEAFF.

The rearrangement links TRBV30 to TRBJ2-3, with 7 bases that match TRBD2. After removal of 0 bases from V and 4 bases from J, the junction contained 1 base not matched to a gene. The germline gives CDR1 GTSNPN, CDR2 SVGIG (reference sequence). The CDR3 loop spans 13 amino acids. The CDR3: CAWSVAGPDTQYF. The CDR3 coding sequence is TGTGCCTGGAGTGTAGCGGGACCAGATACGCAGTATTTT.

The CDR3 DNA follows: TGTGCCAGTAGTCGGGACAGGCAGAAGCCCCAGCATTTT. This codes for CASSRDRQKPQHF. The chain uses TRBV19 and TRBJ1-5, with 8 bases identical to TRBD1. CDR1 and CDR2 from the germline V gene are LNHDA and SQIVND (reference sequence). V shed 5 bases, J shed 8 bases, and the junction held 5 bases outside the gene matches. CDR3 size: 13 residues.

The rearrangement uses TRBV11-2 and TRBJ2-7; 12 bases agree with TRBD1. Trimming cost V 5 bases and J 2 bases; bases outside gene matches: 4. The CDR3 is 15 amino acids. Germline CDR1 reads SGHAT; CDR2 reads FQNNGV. The CDR3: CASSLGTGGPYEQYF. The CDR3 coding sequence is TGTGCCAGCAGCCTTGGGACAGGGGGCCCCTACGAGCAGTACTTC.

This rearrangement joins TRBV4-2 to TRBJ2-3, with 16 positions matching TRBD2. CDR1 is LGHNA and CDR2 is YNFKEQ in the germline V gene. Losses at the gene ends were 3 bases for V and 2 bases for J; bases not matched to a gene: 8. CDR3 length: 19 amino acids. CDR3 region: CASSQAGTSGGVSTDTQYF. The DNA of the CDR3 is TGTGCCAGCAGCCAGGCCGGGACTAGCGGGGGGGTGTCCACAGATACGCAGTATTTT.

This chain joins TRBV6-6 and TRBJ1-6; 9 bases are shared with TRBD1. V shed 5 bases and J 10 bases; nucleotides not matched to a gene: 12. CDR3 length: 16 residues. CDR1 MNHNY and CDR2 SVGAGI come from the germline V gene (reference sequence). The CDR3 DNA sequence: TGTGCCAGCAGTCCAACGCCGGGACAGGGCGGATCACCCCTCCACTTT. This translates into CASSPTPGQGGSPLHF.

The chain uses TRBV5-4 and TRBJ1-2; no firm D call. V dropped 4 bases and J dropped 6 bases, with 16 bases sitting between them. The CDR3 spans 14 residues. The germline V gene encodes CDR1 SGHNT and CDR2 YYREEE (reference sequence). CDR3 in DNA: TGTGCCAGCAGCCCCACCGGGGAAGGTCATGGCTACACCTTC. Its translation is CASSPTGEGHGYTF.

In its sample, this clone was seen once. The chain links TRBV6-5 to TRBJ1-1, with D possibly TRBD1 on 5 matching bases. This CDR3 has 11 residues. V was clipped by 4 bases and J by 10 bases, with 10 bases between them. Germline V CDR1 and CDR2: MNHEY, SVGAGI. CDR3 residues: CASSSQGPAFF. The DNA of the CDR3 is TGTGCCAGCAGTTCGCAGGGCCCAGCTTTCTTT.

CDR3 bases: TGTGCCTGGAGTGGGGGGCAGAATCAGCCCCAGCATTTT. It specifies CAWSGGQNQPQHF. V gene TRBV30 combines with J gene TRBJ1-5; possible D gene TRBD1, 6 bases. There are 13 residues in the CDR3. Germline-derived CDR1 and CDR2 are GTSNPN and SVGIG (reference sequence). V lost 1 base to trimming and J lost 4 bases, with 8 bases between them.